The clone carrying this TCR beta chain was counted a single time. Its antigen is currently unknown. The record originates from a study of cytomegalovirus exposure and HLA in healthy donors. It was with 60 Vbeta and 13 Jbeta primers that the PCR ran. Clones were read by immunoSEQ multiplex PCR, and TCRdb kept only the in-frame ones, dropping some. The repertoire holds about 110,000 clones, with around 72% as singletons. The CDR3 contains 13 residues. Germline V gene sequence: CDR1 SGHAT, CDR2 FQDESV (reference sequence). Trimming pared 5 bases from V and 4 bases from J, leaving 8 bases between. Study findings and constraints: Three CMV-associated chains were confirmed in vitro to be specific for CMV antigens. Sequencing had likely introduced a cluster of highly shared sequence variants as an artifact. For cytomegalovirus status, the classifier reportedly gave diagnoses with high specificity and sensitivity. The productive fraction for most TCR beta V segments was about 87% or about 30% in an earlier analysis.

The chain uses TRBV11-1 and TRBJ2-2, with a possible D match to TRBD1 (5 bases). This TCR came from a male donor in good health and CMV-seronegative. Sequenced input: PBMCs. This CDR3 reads CASSKGVTGELFF. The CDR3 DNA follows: TGTGCCAGCAGCAAAGGGGTCACCGGGGAGCTGTTTTTT.